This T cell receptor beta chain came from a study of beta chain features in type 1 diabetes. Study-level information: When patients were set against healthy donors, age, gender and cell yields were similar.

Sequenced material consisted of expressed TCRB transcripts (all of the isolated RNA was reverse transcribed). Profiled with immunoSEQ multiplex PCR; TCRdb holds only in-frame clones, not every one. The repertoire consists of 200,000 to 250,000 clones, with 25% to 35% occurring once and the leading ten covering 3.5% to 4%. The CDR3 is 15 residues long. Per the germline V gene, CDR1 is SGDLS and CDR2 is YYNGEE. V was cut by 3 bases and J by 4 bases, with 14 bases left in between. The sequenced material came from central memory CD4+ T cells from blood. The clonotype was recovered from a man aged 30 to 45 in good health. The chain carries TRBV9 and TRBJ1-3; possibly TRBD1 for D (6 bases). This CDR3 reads CASSATGLSGNTIYF. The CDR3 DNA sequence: TGTGCCAGCAGCGCCACAGGGTTGTCAGGAAACACCATATATTTT. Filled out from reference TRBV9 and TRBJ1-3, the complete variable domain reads DSGVTQTPKHLITATGQRVTLRCSPRSGDLSVYWYQQSLDQGLQFLIQYYNGEERAKGNILERFSAQQFPDLHSELNLSSLELGDSALYFCASSATGLSGNTIYFGEGSWLTVV.